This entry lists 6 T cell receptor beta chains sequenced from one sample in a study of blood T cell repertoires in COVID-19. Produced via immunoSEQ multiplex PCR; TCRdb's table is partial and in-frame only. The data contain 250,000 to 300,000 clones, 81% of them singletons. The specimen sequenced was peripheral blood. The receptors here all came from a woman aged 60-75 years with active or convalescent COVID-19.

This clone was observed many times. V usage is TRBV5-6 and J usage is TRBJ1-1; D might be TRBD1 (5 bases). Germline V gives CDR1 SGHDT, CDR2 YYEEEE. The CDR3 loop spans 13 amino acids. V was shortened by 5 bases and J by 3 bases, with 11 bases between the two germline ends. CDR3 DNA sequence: TGTGCCAGCAGGTTCGCGGGGGACACTGAAGCTTTCTTT. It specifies CASRFAGDTEAFF.

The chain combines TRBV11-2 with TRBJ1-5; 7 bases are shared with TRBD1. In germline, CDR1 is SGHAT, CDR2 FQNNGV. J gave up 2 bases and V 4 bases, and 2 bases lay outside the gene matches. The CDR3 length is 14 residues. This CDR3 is CASSSGTGNQPQHF. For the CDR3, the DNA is TGTGCCAGCAGCTCGGGGACAGGCAATCAGCCCCAGCATTTT.

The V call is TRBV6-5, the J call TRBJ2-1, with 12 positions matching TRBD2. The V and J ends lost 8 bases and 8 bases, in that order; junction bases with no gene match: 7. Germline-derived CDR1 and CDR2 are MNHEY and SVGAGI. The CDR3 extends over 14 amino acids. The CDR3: CASYPSGGAYEQFF. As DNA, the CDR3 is TGTGCCAGCTACCCTAGCGGGGGGGCCTATGAGCAGTTCTTC.

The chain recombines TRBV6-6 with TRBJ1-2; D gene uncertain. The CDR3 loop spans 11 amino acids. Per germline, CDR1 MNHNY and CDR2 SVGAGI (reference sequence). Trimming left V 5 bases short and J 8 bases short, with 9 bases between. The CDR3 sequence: CASSRAGGYTF. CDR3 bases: TGTGCCAGCAGTCGGGCGGGAGGCTACACCTTC.

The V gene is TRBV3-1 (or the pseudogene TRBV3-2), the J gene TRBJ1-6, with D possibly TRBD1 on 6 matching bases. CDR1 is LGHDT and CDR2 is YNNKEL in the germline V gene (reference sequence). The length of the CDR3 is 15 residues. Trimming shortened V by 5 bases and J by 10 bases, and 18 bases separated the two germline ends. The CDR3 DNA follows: TGTGCCAGCAGCTCAGCTACAGGGCAGGGATCACCCCTCCACTTT. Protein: CASSSATGQGSPLHF.

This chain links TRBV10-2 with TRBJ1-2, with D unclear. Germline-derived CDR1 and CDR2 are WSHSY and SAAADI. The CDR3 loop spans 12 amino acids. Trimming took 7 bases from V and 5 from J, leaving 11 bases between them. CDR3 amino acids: CASTRGRYGYTF. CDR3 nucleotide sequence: TGCGCCAGCACGAGAGGGAGATATGGCTACACCTTC.